At least ten counts were recorded for the clone carrying this T cell receptor (beta chain). This sample was taken from a study of low-dose radiotherapy and immunotherapy resistance in tumors. At the level of the study: Those assigned to Cohort 2 were treated with 1 Gy per fraction every two weeks (13 Gy in total over 26 weeks). Once cycle 1 day 1 began, patients took oral aspirin 300 mg daily for four cycles. Ipilimumab 1 mg/kg every six weeks, together with nivolumab 240 mg every two weeks, was given intravenously to patients.

Gene-specific TRAV and TRBV primers were used for first-strand cDNA, covering alpha and beta chains. TCRs were put through roughly 20 PCR cycles of amplification with Phusion. A constant-region primer and the V-primer adapter served as the primer pair. In TCRdb, the reads were re-called with MiXCR into one record per CDR3 protein. The sample records approximately 90,000 distinct CDR3 sequences, 15% to 20% being singletons. Time point indicated: before trial treatment. V dropped 1 base and J dropped 3 bases, with 6 bases sitting between them. The CDR3 extends over 13 amino acids. Looked up from germline, CDR1 is SNHLY and CDR2 is FYNNEI.

This specimen was PBMCs, taken before treatment. The source is a male donor with prostate cancer. The chain combines TRBV2 with TRBJ1-1; D remains unclear. The CDR3, as DNA: TGTGCCAGCAGTGAAGGGCCGCACACTGAAGCTTTCTTT. Amino acid sequence: CASSEGPHTEAFF.